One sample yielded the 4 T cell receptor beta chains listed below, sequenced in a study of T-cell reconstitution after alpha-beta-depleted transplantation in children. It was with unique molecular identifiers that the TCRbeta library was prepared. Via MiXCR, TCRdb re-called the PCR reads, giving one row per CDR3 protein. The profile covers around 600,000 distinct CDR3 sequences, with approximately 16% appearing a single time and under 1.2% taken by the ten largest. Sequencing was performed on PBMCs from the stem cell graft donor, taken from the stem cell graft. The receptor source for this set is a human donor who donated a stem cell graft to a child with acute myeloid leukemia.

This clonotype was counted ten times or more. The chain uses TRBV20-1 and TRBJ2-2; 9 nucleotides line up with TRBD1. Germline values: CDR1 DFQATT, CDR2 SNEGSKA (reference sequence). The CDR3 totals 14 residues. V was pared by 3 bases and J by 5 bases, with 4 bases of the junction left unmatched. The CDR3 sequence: CSASRDRETGELFF. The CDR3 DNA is TGCAGTGCTAGTCGGGACAGGGAAACCGGGGAGCTGTTTTTT.

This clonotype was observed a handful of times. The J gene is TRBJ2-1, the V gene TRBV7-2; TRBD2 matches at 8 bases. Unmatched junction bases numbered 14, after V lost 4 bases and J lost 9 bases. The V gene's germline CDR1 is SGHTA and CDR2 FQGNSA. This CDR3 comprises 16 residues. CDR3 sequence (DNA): TGTGCCAGCAGCTCTCGATCCTGGACTAGCTCTAGTGAGCAGTTCTTC. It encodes CASSSRSWTSSSEQFF.

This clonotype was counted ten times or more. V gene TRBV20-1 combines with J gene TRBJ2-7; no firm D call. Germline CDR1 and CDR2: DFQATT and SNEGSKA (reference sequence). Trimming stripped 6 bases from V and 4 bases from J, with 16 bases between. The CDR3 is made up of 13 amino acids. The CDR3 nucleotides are TGCAGTGCCACCGGGCCCACCGATTACGAGCAGTACGTC. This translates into CSATGPTDYEQYV.

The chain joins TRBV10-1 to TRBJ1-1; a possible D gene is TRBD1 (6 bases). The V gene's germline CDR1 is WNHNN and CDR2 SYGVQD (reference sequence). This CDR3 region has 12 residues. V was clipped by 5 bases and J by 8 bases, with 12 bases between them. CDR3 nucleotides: TGCGCCAGCAGTAACCCGACAGGCGAAGCTTTCTTT. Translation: CASSNPTGEAFF.